This T cell receptor beta chain comes out of a study of T cell repertoires in cytomegalovirus infection. Whole-study context: HLA-C-restricted CMV epitopes, recently identified, and well-studied HLA-B-restricted ones were used by the study. It can be stated that public TCR beta signatures indicated CMV infection as well as a matching HLA type.

In the case of this clonotype: The antigen is undetermined.

One entry per CDR3 protein, called by TCRdb with MiXCR from the reads. This table has 830,000 or so distinct CDR3 sequences, 30% to 35% appearing once. The clonotype originates from a human donor in good health (CMV status not recorded). Some clones in this sample may be carry-over from other donors' samples. The sample here was cultured CD8+ T cells from PBMCs, taken from culture after CMV antigen stimulation.

CDR3 sequence: CASSFTITEAFF. The CDR3 nucleotides read TGTGCCAGCAGCTTCACAATAACTGAAGCTTTCTTT. The V and J genes are TRBV7-2 and TRBJ1-1; the D is unclear. Trimming left V 3 bases short and J 5 bases short, with 7 bases between. CDR1 SGHTA and CDR2 FQGNSA come from the germline V gene. The CDR3 consists of 12 residues.